This T cell receptor beta chain was sequenced for a study of T cell clonality in common variable immunodeficiency. CVID meant reduced serum IgG, IgA and/or IgM plus specific antibody deficiency. All CVID subjects were on immunoglobulin replacement for at least one year. Each donor provided about 5 to 9 ml of heparinized whole blood. Profiling relied on immunoSEQ multiplex PCR, and the TCRdb table lists in-frame clones only, not all of them. The sample is made up of about 15,000 clones, and the top ten hold just under 5% of it. Study conclusions and caveats: In common variable immunodeficiency, TCR beta chains reportedly carried fewer deletions and N-nucleotide insertions. CVID subjects had higher TCRbeta clonality than healthy controls, most marked in about a third.

Germline-derived CDR1 and CDR2 are MNHEY and SVGEGT. The CDR3 is made up of 14 amino acids. Germline trimming cut 10 bases from V and 1 base from J; bases unmatched to any gene: 9. Note on this clone: Its antigen is currently unknown. The read halts 3 residues ahead of the CDR3 end, with the missing end drawn from the germline J gene.

The sample taken for sequencing was peripheral blood mononuclear cells. This chain uses TRBV6-2 or TRBV6-3 with TRBJ2-7; TRBD2 matches at 8 bases. The clonotype was recovered from a human donor with common variable immunodeficiency. The CDR3 sequence: CATSEIAGSYEQYF. CDR3 bases read: TGTGCCACCTCAGAAATAGCGGGGTCCTACGAG.